This TCR beta chain was recovered during a study of a mutant IDH1 vaccine in newly diagnosed glioma. The time point denotes: week 5, during vaccination. The study gave 300 ug of mutant IDH1 20-mer peptide per vaccine dose, with topical imiquimod. Sequencing used immunoSEQ multiplex PCR; TCRdb keeps in-frame clones, though not all of them. Of about 59,000 clones in the sample, approximately 90% were seen once. Germline V gene data show CDR1 as SGHRS and CDR2 as YFSETQ. The germline V and J ends were trimmed by 0 bases and 8 bases, with 17 bases remaining between them. The CDR3 is 15 residues long. To note about this clone: The antigen is unknown.

This sequence originates from a middle-aged woman with glioma. The chain is built from TRBV5-1 and TRBJ1-2; D not resolved. The sample in question was PBMCs, obtained from a glioma patient whose treatment included an IDH1 peptide vaccine. The CDR3 region has the DNA TGCGCCAGCAGCTTGGGTCTGTCGGAAGCTAGCGGCTACACCTTC. Translating gives CASSLGLSEASGYTF.